This T cell receptor (beta chain) was obtained from a study of blood T cell repertoires in COVID-19. The germline V gene has CDR1 MNHEY and CDR2 SMNVEV (reference sequence). The CDR3 consists of 15 residues. J gave up 11 bases and V 4 bases, and 8 bases lay outside the gene matches. The repertoire was sequenced with immunoSEQ multiplex PCR; TCRdb's copy has only in-frame clones and lacks some. The table shows about 190,000 clones, with around 90% occurring only once. The receptor was isolated from a man in his fifties or sixties with acute or convalescent COVID-19. The source material was peripheral blood. The chain employs TRBV27 and TRBJ2-2, with 12 bases that match TRBD2. CDR3 sequence (DNA): TGTGCCAGCAGTTCCCCTCGGACTAGCGGGATAGAGCTGTTTTTT. The encoded protein is CASSSPRTSGIELFF.